This T cell receptor (beta chain) emerged from a study of Graves' ophthalmopathy and Graves' hyperthyroidism. Notes on the study in general: Most expanded thyroid clonotypes above 0.001 frequency also appeared in blood.

At least ten counts were recorded for this clonotype. Its antigen is still unknown. Amplified material comprised TCR beta CDR3 regions derived from RNA transcripts. First-round RT-PCR relied on HTBI primers, and a second-round multiplex PCR came next. TCRdb reprocessed the multiplex PCR reads via MiXCR and lists one record per CDR3 protein. The sample carries a few hundred thousand distinct CDR3 sequences, 15% recorded once. Other autoimmune disease, uncontrolled infection, pregnancy and lactation led to exclusion. PBMCs stemmed from under 11 ml of fresh peripheral blood. Sequencing was carried out using peripheral blood. The sequence was obtained from a woman under 30 with stable Graves' hyperthyroidism.

The CDR3 DNA sequence: TGTGCCAGCAGCTTGGGGTACGGGGACCGGTTCCAAGAGACCCAGTACTTC. This encodes CASSLGYGDRFQETQYF. The rearrangement links TRBV7-6 to TRBJ2-5; D is possibly TRBD1 or TRBD2 (5 bases each). Trimming removed 3 bases at V and 1 base at J, with 18 bases between. Per germline, CDR1 SGHVS and CDR2 FNYEAQ. This CDR3 has 17 residues.